The 11 T cell receptor beta chains below were found in one sample sequenced in a study of blood T cell repertoires in COVID-19. Method: immunoSEQ multiplex PCR; TCRdb's copy keeps in-frame clones and lacks some. The sample lists around 30,000 clones, 92% occurring once. The specimen sequenced was peripheral blood. The receptors were sampled from a man aged 50 to 59 with active COVID-19.

This rearrangement joins TRBV29-1 to TRBJ2-2; unclear D gene. Looked up from germline, CDR1 is SQVTM and CDR2 is ANQGSEA. The CDR3 totals 13 residues. V was trimmed by 5 bases and J by 2 bases, leaving 9 bases between them. The CDR3 sequence is CSVSPTNTGELFF. In DNA form, the CDR3 reads TGCAGCGTTTCACCTACTAACACCGGGGAGCTGTTTTTT.

This clone was seen a handful of times. The V call is TRBV5-6, the J call TRBJ2-7; possible D gene TRBD1, 7 bases. CDR1 is SGHDT and CDR2 is YYEEEE in the germline V gene. This CDR3 is 14 amino acids long. The V end was cut by 5 bases, the J end by 6 bases, with 18 bases between. The CDR3 protein is CASRSTGTAGEQYF. For the CDR3, the DNA is TGTGCCAGCAGATCTACCGGGACAGCGGGCGAGCAGTACTTC.

The genes are TRBV5-5 and TRBJ1-1, with 10 bases matching TRBD1. CDR1 SGHKS and CDR2 YYEKEE come from the germline V gene (reference sequence). This CDR3 has 14 residues. With 3 bases clipped from V and 8 bases from J, the junction kept 7 bases outside the gene matches. CDR3 region: CASSSGTGVSEAFF. CDR3 sequence (DNA): TGTGCCAGCAGCTCCGGGACAGGGGTCTCCGAAGCTTTCTTT.

CDR3 DNA: TGCGCCAGCAGTGAGTTTCGGGACACGAACACCGGGGAGCTGTTTTTT. It is translated as CASSEFRDTNTGELFF. V gene TRBV10-1 combines with J gene TRBJ2-2; D is perhaps TRBD1 (6 bases). From germline, CDR1 is WNHNN and CDR2 SYGVQD (reference sequence). The CDR3 sequence is 16 residues long. Trimming cost V 1 base and J 0 bases, with 9 bases left between them.

CDR3 in DNA: TGTGCCAGCAGGGGTACAGGGGGCGCTTATCAGCCCCAGCATTTT. Translation gives CASRGTGGAYQPQHF. The gene calls are TRBV6-5 and TRBJ1-5; 9 nucleotides line up with TRBD1. V gave up 6 bases and J gave up 5 bases; unmatched junction bases: 8. Germline lookup yields CDR1 MNHEY and CDR2 SVGAGI. The CDR3 is made up of 15 amino acids.

In nucleotides, the CDR3 is TGTGCCAGCAGCTTAGTTAGCGGGCTCCAAGAGACCCAGTACTTC. Translating it yields CASSLVSGLQETQYF. The rearrangement links TRBV7-6 to TRBJ2-5; 7 positions match TRBD2. The CDR3 contains 15 residues. The germline V gene encodes CDR1 SGHVS and CDR2 FNYEAQ. V was pared by 1 base and J by 1 base, with 3 bases of the junction left unmatched.

V gene TRBV6-1 combines with J gene TRBJ2-7; 9 bases are a match to TRBD1. The V segment lost 0 bases and the J segment 8 bases; nucleotides outside the gene matches: 17. Germline assignment: CDR1 MNHNS and CDR2 SASEGT. The CDR3 is 18 amino acids. The CDR3 DNA reads as TGTGCCAGCAGTGAAGCGAACCTGACTCCGGGACAGGGTGTCAAGCAGTACTTC. It yields the protein CASSEANLTPGQGVKQYF.

This clone came up once. CDR3 loop: CASSFQETQYF. CDR3 DNA sequence: TGTGCCAGCAGTTTTCAGGAGACCCAGTACTTC. V usage is TRBV28 and J usage is TRBJ2-5; D remains ambiguous. CDR1 is MDHEN, CDR2 SYDVKM, per germline. The CDR3 covers 11 residues. Between the trimmed V and J ends, which lost 3 bases and 5 bases, there was a span of 4 bases.

This chain connects TRBV29-1 to TRBJ1-2; 7 bases fit TRBD1. The junction had 5 bases not matched to a gene; V was cut back by 7 bases and J by 6 bases. This CDR3 contains 11 residues. The germline V gene has CDR1 SQVTM and CDR2 ANQGSEA. The CDR3 here is CSADRADGYTF. The DNA of the CDR3 is TGCAGCGCCGACAGGGCGGATGGCTACACCTTC.

DNA for the CDR3: TGTGCCAGCAGCCGAAGCAGCGGGGGTAACTATGGCTACACCTTC. Its protein is CASSRSSGGNYGYTF. The rearrangement uses TRBV3-1 (or the pseudogene TRBV3-2) and TRBJ1-2; D is possibly TRBD1 (5 bases). There are 15 residues in the CDR3. CDR1 LGHDT and CDR2 YNNKEL come from the germline V gene (reference sequence). V was pared by 4 bases and J by 1 base, with 13 bases between.

The chain joins TRBV13 to TRBJ2-1; weak D call: TRBD1 (6 bases). V lost 4 bases, J lost 4 bases, and 17 bases lay in between. CDR3 length: 16 residues. Per germline, CDR1 PRHDT and CDR2 FYEKMQ (reference sequence). The CDR3, as DNA: TGTGCCAGCAGCTATCTAGGACAGCCGCTTTACAATGAGCAGTTCTTC. Amino acids: CASSYLGQPLYNEQFF.